This T cell receptor (beta chain) stems from a study of breast tumors, draining lymph nodes, adjacent tissues. This CDR3 is 15 amino acids long. The V gene's germline CDR1 is SGHRS and CDR2 YFSETQ. V was pared by 4 bases and J by 0 bases, with 8 bases between. This clonotype was seen only a few times. Its target is unknown. A single record per CDR3 protein comes from TCRdb applying MiXCR to the multiplex PCR reads. This table holds about 130,000 distinct CDR3 sequences, over 20% found once. Points from the study as a whole: Findings are consistent with lymph node origin and intratumoral expansion of most tumor T cells. Compared with lymph nodes, tumors were less diverse; compared with nontumor tissue, more. Luminal-like breast cancer showed significantly higher tumor–nontumor repertoire similarity than basal-like.

Breast cancer patients provided tissue from their axillary draining lymph nodes. Specimen: axillary lymph node tissue. This TCR came from a female donor with breast cancer. Some clones in this sample may be carry-over from other donors' samples. The rearrangement links TRBV5-1 to TRBJ2-6; D not resolved. The CDR3 sequence: CASSLSNSGANVLTF. The CDR3 nucleotides are TGCGCCAGCAGCCTCTCGAACTCTGGGGCCAACGTCCTGACTTTC.